The rows below give T cell receptor beta chains drawn from one sample of a study of cytomegalovirus exposure and HLA in healthy donors. Profiled with immunoSEQ multiplex PCR; TCRdb holds only in-frame clones, not every one. This sample has about 150,000 clones; around 86% occur once, and the top ten carry around 2.3%. Sequenced: PBMCs. The receptors shown here come from a male donor in good health and CMV-seronegative. CDR3s include the opening cysteine and the closing phenylalanine or tryptophan. Not every row has a clone size; where given, it reads once, few, many or a size class.

v_call: TRBV5-1
clone_size: -
j_call: TRBJ1-2
cdr3_aa: CASSSEGRAGLGYTF

v_call: TRBV10-3
clone_size: -
j_call: TRBJ2-2
cdr3_aa: CAISRQGGNTGELFF

v_call: TRBV15
clone_size: once
j_call: TRBJ2-5
cdr3_aa: CATSRERGLQETQYF

v_call: TRBV19
clone_size: -
j_call: TRBJ2-5
cdr3_aa: CASSRQNQETQYF

v_call: TRBV5-5
clone_size: -
j_call: TRBJ2-1
cdr3_aa: CASSWGQGIENEQFF

v_call: TRBV11-2
clone_size: -
j_call: TRBJ1-6
cdr3_aa: CASSGGQGAGNSPLHF

v_call: TRBV6-6
clone_size: -
j_call: TRBJ2-2
cdr3_aa: CASSYPAGQGTGELFF

v_call: TRBV5-1
clone_size: few
j_call: TRBJ1-2
cdr3_aa: CASSLARGEWDVSKKRYTF

v_call: TRBV10-2
clone_size: -
j_call: TRBJ1-5
cdr3_aa: CASSNDRAQQPQHF

v_call: TRBV10-2
clone_size: -
j_call: -
cdr3_aa: CASRETGSSYEQYF

v_call: TRBV19
clone_size: once
j_call: TRBJ1-1
cdr3_aa: CASSIAGRGRTEAFF

v_call: TRBV11-2
clone_size: -
j_call: TRBJ1-6
cdr3_aa: CASSLSGDPESPLHF

v_call: TRBV15
clone_size: -
j_call: TRBJ2-3
cdr3_aa: CATSRWDTHTDTQYF

v_call: TRBV5-4
clone_size: -
j_call: TRBJ2-7
cdr3_aa: CASSLGGPTYEQYF

v_call: TRBV10-3
clone_size: once
j_call: TRBJ2-3
cdr3_aa: CAISVRQGLTDTQYF

v_call: TRBV2
clone_size: -
j_call: TRBJ2-1
cdr3_aa: CASSDPSPQGSYNEQFF

v_call: TRBV5-5
clone_size: -
j_call: TRBJ1-6
cdr3_aa: CASSLGEGASPLHF

v_call: TRBV28
clone_size: -
j_call: TRBJ1-2
cdr3_aa: CASSLFGGGYTF

v_call: TRBV4-2
clone_size: -
j_call: TRBJ1-3
cdr3_aa: CASSQWGGGRTIYF

v_call: TRBV30
clone_size: -
j_call: TRBJ1-6
cdr3_aa: CAWKPGTGFSPLHF

v_call: TRBV6-1
clone_size: -
j_call: TRBJ2-4
cdr3_aa: CASARDRGRDIQYF

v_call: TRBV10-3
clone_size: -
j_call: TRBJ1-5
cdr3_aa: CAISESQGHQPQHF

v_call: TRBV11-3
clone_size: -
j_call: TRBJ2-2
cdr3_aa: CASSSNRGGGELFF

v_call: TRBV30
clone_size: -
j_call: TRBJ2-2
cdr3_aa: CAWSVRGQGNTGELFF

v_call: TRBV5-1
clone_size: few
j_call: TRBJ1-2
cdr3_aa: CASSLGMTGGYYGYTF

v_call: TRBV7-2
clone_size: -
j_call: TRBJ2-1
cdr3_aa: CASSLDGGNYNEQFF